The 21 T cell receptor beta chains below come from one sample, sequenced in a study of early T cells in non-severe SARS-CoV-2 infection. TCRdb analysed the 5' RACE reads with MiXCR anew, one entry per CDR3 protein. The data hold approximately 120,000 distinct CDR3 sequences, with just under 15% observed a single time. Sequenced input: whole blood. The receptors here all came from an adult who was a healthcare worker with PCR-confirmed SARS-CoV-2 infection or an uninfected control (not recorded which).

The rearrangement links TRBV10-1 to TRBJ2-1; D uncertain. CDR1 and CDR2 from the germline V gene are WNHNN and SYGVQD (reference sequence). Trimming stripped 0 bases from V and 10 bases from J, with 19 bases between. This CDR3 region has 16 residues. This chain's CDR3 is CASSESQTSFPPEQFF. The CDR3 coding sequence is TGCGCCAGCAGTGAGTCTCAGACCTCCTTCCCTCCGGAGCAGTTCTTC.

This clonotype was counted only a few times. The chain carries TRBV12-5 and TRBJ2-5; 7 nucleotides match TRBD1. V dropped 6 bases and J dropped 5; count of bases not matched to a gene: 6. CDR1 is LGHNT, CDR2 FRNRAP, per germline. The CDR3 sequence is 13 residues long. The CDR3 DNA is TGTGCTAGTGGAACAGGGGACGTGGAGACCCAGTACTTC. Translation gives CASGTGDVETQYF.

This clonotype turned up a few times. The DNA of the CDR3 is TGTGCCAGCAGCCCCCTGGACCGCTCCTACGAGCAGTACTTC. It encodes CASSPLDRSYEQYF. V usage is TRBV12-3 or TRBV12-4 and J usage is TRBJ2-7; D remains unclear. V lost 6 bases to trimming and J lost 0 bases, with 12 bases between them. The length of the CDR3 is 14 residues.

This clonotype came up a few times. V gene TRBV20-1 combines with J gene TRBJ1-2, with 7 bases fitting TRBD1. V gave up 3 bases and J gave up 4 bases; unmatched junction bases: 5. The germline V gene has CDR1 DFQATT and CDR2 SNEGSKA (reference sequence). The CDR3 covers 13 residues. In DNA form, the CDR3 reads TGCAGTGCTAGCGGACAGGACGGCTATGGCTACACCTTC. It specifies CSASGQDGYGYTF.

CDR3 DNA: TGTGCCAGCAGTTATCGTCAGGGGCCCTATGGCTACACCTTC. As protein: CASSYRQGPYGYTF. The rearrangement joins TRBV12-3 or TRBV12-4 to TRBJ1-2; the D gene is possibly TRBD1 (6 bases). The length of the CDR3 is 14 residues. Between the trimmed V and J ends, which lost 4 bases and 4 bases, there was a span of 13 bases.

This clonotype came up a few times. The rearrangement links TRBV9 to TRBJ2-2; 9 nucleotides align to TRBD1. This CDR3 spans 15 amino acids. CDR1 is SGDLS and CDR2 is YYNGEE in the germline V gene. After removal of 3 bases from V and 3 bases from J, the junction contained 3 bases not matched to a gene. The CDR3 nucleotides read TGTGCCAGCAGCGCCGGGACAGGGTACACCGGGGAGCTGTTTTTT. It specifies CASSAGTGYTGELFF. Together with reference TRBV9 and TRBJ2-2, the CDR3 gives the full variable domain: DSGVTQTPKHLITATGQRVTLRCSPRSGDLSVYWYQQSLDQGLQFLIQYYNGEERAKGNILERFSAQQFPDLHSELNLSSLELGDSALYFCASSAGTGYTGELFFGEGSRLTVL.

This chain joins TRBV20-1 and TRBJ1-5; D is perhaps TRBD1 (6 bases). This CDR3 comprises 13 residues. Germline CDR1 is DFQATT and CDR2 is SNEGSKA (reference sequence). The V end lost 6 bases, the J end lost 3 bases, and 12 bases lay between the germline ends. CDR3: CSATTGVNQPQHF. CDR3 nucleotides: TGCAGTGCGACGACAGGAGTCAATCAGCCCCAGCATTTT.

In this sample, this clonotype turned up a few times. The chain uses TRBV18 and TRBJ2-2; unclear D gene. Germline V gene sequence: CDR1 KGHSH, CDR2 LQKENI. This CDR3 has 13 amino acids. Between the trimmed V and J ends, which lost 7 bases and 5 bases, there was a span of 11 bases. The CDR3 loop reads CASFLSATGELFF. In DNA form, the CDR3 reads TGTGCCAGCTTTTTAAGCGCGACCGGGGAGCTGTTTTTT.

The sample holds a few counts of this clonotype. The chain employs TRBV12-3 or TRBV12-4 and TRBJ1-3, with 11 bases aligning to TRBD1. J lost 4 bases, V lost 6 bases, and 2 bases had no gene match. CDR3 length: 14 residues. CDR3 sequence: CASRDRGLGNTIYF. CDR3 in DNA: TGTGCCAGCAGGGACAGGGGGCTGGGAAACACCATATATTTT.

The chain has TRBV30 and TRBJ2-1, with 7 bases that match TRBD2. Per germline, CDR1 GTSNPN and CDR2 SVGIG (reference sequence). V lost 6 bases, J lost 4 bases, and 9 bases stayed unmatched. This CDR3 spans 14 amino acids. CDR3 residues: CACGRSGAYNEQFF. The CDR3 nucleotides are TGTGCCTGCGGCCGGAGCGGGGCTTACAATGAGCAGTTCTTC.

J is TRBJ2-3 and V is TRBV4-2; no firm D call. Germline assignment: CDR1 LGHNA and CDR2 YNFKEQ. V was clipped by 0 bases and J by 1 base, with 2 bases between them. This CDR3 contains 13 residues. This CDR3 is CASSQERTDTQYF. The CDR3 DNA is TGTGCCAGCAGCCAAGAGCGCACAGATACGCAGTATTTT.

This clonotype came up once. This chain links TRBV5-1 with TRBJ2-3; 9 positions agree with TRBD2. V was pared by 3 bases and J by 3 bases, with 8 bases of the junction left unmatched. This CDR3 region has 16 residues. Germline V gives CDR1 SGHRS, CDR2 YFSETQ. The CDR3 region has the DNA TGCGCCAGCAGCTCGCTCGCGGGGGGGCATACAGATACGCAGTATTTT. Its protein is CASSSLAGGHTDTQYF.

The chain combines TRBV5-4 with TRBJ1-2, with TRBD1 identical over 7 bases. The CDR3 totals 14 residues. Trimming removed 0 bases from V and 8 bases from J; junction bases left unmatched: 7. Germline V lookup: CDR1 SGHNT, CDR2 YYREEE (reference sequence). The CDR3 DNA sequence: TGTGCCAGCAGCTTGGACAGGGGCGCAGGAGGCTACACCTTC. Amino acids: CASSLDRGAGGYTF.

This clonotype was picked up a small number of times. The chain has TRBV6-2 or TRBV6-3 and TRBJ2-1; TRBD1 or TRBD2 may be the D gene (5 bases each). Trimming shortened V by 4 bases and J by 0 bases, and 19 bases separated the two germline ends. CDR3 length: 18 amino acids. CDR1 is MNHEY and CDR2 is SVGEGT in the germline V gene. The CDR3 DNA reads TGTGCCAGCAGTTTAATGGCCGGGGACCTCCTCTCCTACAATGAGCAGTTCTTC. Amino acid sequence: CASSLMAGDLLSYNEQFF.

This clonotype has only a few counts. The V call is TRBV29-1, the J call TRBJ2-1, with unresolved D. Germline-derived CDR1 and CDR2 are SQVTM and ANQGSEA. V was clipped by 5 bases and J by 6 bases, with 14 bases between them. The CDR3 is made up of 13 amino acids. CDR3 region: CSVRKAPGNEQFF. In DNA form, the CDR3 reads TGCAGCGTTCGGAAGGCCCCTGGCAATGAGCAGTTCTTC.

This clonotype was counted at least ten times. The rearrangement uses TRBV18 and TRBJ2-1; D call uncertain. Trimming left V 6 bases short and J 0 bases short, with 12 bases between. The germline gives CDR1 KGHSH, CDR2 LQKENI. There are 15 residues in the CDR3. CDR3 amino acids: CASSSRLPSYNEQFF. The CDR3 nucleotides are TGTGCCAGCTCGTCTAGACTCCCCTCCTACAATGAGCAGTTCTTC.

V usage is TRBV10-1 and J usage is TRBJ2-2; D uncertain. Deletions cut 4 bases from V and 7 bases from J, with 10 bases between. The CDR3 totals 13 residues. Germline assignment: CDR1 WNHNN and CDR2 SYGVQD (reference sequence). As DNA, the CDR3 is TGCGCCAGCAGTGGAAGAGGCGGCGGGGAGCTGTTTTTT. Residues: CASSGRGGGELFF.

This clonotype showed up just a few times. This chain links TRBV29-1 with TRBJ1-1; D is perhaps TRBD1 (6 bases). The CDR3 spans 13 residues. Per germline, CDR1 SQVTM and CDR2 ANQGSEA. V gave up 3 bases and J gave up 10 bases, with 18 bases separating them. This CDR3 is CSVDVGGFGRAFF. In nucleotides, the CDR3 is TGCAGCGTTGACGTAGGGGGGTTTGGAAGAGCTTTCTTT.

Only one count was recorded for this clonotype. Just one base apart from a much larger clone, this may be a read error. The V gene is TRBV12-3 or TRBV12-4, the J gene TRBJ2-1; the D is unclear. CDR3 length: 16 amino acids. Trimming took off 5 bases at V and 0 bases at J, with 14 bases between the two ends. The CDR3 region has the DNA TGTGCCAGCAGTATTAGTAGCAGAAGCTCCTACAATGAGCAGTTCTTC. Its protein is CASSISSRSSYNEQFF.

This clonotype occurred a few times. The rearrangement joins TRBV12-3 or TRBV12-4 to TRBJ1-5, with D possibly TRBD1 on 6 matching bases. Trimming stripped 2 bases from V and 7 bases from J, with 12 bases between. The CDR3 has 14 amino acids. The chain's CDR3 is CASSLSQGRQPQHF. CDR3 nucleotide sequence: TGTGCCAGCAGTTTATCCCAGGGGAGGCAGCCCCAGCATTTT.

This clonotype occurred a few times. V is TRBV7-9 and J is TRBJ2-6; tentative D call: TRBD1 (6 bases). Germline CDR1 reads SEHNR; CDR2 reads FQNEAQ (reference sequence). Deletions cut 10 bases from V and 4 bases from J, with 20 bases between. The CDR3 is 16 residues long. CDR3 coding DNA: TGTGCCACGGCCCAGGGGTCCCTCGCGGGGGCCAACGTCCTGACTTTC. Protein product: CATAQGSLAGANVLTF.